These 23 T cell receptor beta chains were all obtained from the same sample, sequenced in a study of T cell changes during pregnancy in multiple sclerosis. The assay was immunoSEQ multiplex PCR, and TCRdb's table has in-frame clones only and misses some. The profile shows tens of thousands of clones, roughly 92% of them singletons. Source: CD4+ T cells from peripheral blood mononuclear cells, taken in the second trimester of pregnancy. Receptors were obtained from a female donor in good health, enrolled as a control in a pregnancy study.

The chain carries TRBV6-1 and TRBJ2-7, with D possibly matching TRBD1 (5 bases). V was trimmed by 2 bases and J by 3 bases, leaving 8 bases between them. The CDR3 has 13 amino acids. Germline loops: CDR1 MNHNS, CDR2 SASEGT. The CDR3 nucleotides read TGTGCCAGCAGTGAACTAAGGGGCTACGAGCAGTACTTC. Its protein is CASSELRGYEQYF.

This rearrangement joins TRBV14 to TRBJ1-3, with D perhaps matching TRBD1 (5 bases). The germline V and J ends were trimmed by 4 bases and 1 base, with 11 bases remaining between them. The germline gives CDR1 SGHDN, CDR2 FVKESK. CDR3 length equals 15 residues. CDR3 nucleotides: TGTGCCAGCAGCCGAGGACGGACATCTGGAAACACCATATATTTT. This translates into CASSRGRTSGNTIYF. The entire variable domain, with the rest obtained from reference TRBV14 and TRBJ1-3, is as follows: EAGVTQFPSHSVIEKGQTVTLRCDPISGHDNLYWYRRVMGKEIKFLLHFVKESKQDESGMPNNRFLAERTGGTYSTLKVQPAELEDSGVYFCASSRGRTSGNTIYFGEGSWLTVV.

V and J are TRBV10-3 and TRBJ2-3, with 7 bases aligning to TRBD2. This CDR3 is built from 12 residues. Unmatched junction bases numbered 2, after V lost 5 bases and J lost 6 bases. Germline V gene data show CDR1 as ENHRY and CDR2 as SYGVKD. CDR3 amino acids: CAISSSGDTQYF. CDR3 nucleotide sequence: TGTGCCATCAGTTCTAGCGGCGATACGCAGTATTTT.

This chain links TRBV19 with TRBJ1-3; weak D call: TRBD1 (6 bases). The CDR3 has 15 residues. V lost 4 bases and J lost 3, with 13 bases in between. CDR1 is LNHDA and CDR2 is SQIVND in the germline V gene (reference sequence). DNA of the CDR3: TGTGCCAGTAGTACCTCCCCGACAGGTGGAAACACCATATATTTT. Amino acid sequence: CASSTSPTGGNTIYF. The full variable domain, rest sourced from reference TRBV19 and TRBJ1-3, is DGGITQSPKYLFRKEGQNVTLSCEQNLNHDAMYWYRQDPGQGLRLIYYSQIVNDFQKGDIAEGYSVSREKKESFPLTVTSAQKNPTAFYLCASSTSPTGGNTIYFGEGSWLTVV.

This CDR3 reads CASTPVRGGTEAFF. The CDR3 region has the DNA TGTGCCAGCACCCCCGTTAGGGGTGGCACTGAAGCTTTCTTT. This chain joins TRBV7-9 and TRBJ1-1; D may be TRBD1 (5 bases). The length of the CDR3 is 14 residues. V was shortened by 7 bases and J by 4 bases, with 16 bases between the two germline ends. Germline CDR1 is SEHNR and CDR2 is FQNEAQ (reference sequence).

The V gene is TRBV5-1, the J gene TRBJ1-4; a weak D match, TRBD1 (5 bases). CDR3 length: 14 amino acids. The germline V and J ends were trimmed by 5 bases and 7 bases, with 15 bases remaining between them. Germline CDR1 SGHRS, CDR2 YFSETQ. The CDR3 spells CASRPEGVAEKLFF. CDR3 DNA sequence: TGCGCCAGCAGACCGGAAGGGGTAGCTGAAAAACTGTTTTTT.

J is TRBJ2-7 and V is TRBV7-9, with 10 bases aligning to TRBD1. The CDR3 has 15 amino acids. CDR1 SEHNR and CDR2 FQNEAQ come from the germline V gene (reference sequence). V was pared by 4 bases and J by 2 bases, with 5 bases of the junction left unmatched. DNA of the CDR3: TGTGCCAGCAGCTCCGGACAGGGGGAAACCTACGAGCAGTACTTC. Its translation: CASSSGQGETYEQYF.

J is TRBJ1-5 and V is TRBV19; TRBD1 aligns across 9 bases. The CDR3 has 16 residues. Germline V CDR1 and CDR2: LNHDA, SQIVND (reference sequence). The trim removed 6 bases at V and 1 base at J, leaving 7 bases unmatched. As DNA, the CDR3 is TGTGCCAGTAGCTCTCCCGGGACAGGGAGCAATCAGCCCCAGCATTTT. This gives the protein CASSSPGTGSNQPQHF.

V gene TRBV6-5 combines with J gene TRBJ1-3; D is unclear. The V end was cut by 6 bases, the J end by 3 bases, with 12 bases between. The CDR3 is 14 residues long. Germline V gene data show CDR1 as MNHEY and CDR2 as SVGAGI. The CDR3 DNA reads as TGTGCCAGCAGCGACACGGTAGTTGGAAACACCATATATTTT. It specifies CASSDTVVGNTIYF.

The chain is built from TRBV6-1 and TRBJ2-7, with TRBD2 identical over 7 bases. Germline V gene sequence: CDR1 MNHNS, CDR2 SASEGT. Unmatched junction bases numbered 4, after V lost 2 bases and J lost 6 bases. This CDR3 is 13 amino acids long. DNA for the CDR3: TGTGCCAGCAGTGAAAGGGGAGGGATCGAGCAGTACTTC. This gives the protein CASSERGGIEQYF.

This chain uses TRBV5-1 with TRBJ2-1; D is possibly TRBD2 (5 bases). The germline V gene has CDR1 SGHRS and CDR2 YFSETQ. The V end lost 4 bases, the J end lost 0 bases, and 11 bases lay between the germline ends. The CDR3 has 15 residues. The CDR3 DNA reads TGCGCCAGCAGCAGAGCGGAAAGCTCCTACAATGAGCAGTTCTTC. Its protein is CASSRAESSYNEQFF.

The chain has TRBV4-2 and TRBJ2-2, with D tentatively TRBD2 (6 bases). From germline, CDR1 is LGHNA and CDR2 YNFKEQ. The CDR3 is 17 amino acids. V lost 4 bases and J lost 1, with 16 bases in between. The CDR3 DNA reads TGTGCCAGCAGCCCCCATGGAGTAGCGGAGAACACCGGGGAGCTGTTTTTT. Protein product: CASSPHGVAENTGELFF.

CDR3 loop: CASSLGQRYEQYF. CDR3 nucleotide sequence: TGCGCCAGCAGTTTAGGACAGCGCTACGAGCAGTACTTC. J is TRBJ2-7 and V is TRBV10-2; tentatively, D is TRBD1 (6 bases). The CDR3 has 13 residues. V gave up 5 bases and J gave up 3 bases, with 11 bases separating them. Looked up from germline, CDR1 is WSHSY and CDR2 is SAAADI.

The chain employs TRBV5-6 and TRBJ1-1, with D unclear. Trimming took off 0 bases at V and 3 bases at J, with 9 bases between the two ends. Germline lookup yields CDR1 SGHDT and CDR2 YYEEEE. The CDR3 is made up of 14 amino acids. CDR3 sequence: CASSLAARDTEAFF. The CDR3 DNA sequence: TGTGCCAGCAGCTTGGCCGCCCGGGACACTGAAGCTTTCTTT.

The table lists this clone with a few counts. V is TRBV7-9 and J is TRBJ1-1, with TRBD1 as a possible D gene (6 bases). The germline V and J ends were trimmed by 3 bases and 4 bases, with 9 bases remaining between them. From germline, CDR1 is SEHNR and CDR2 FQNEAQ (reference sequence). This CDR3 comprises 13 residues. The CDR3: CASSLQGTTEAFF. The DNA of the CDR3 is TGTGCCAGCAGCTTGCAGGGGACCACTGAAGCTTTCTTT. The variable domain in full, completed from reference TRBV7-9 and TRBJ1-1, reads DTGVSQNPRHKITKRGQNVTFRCDPISEHNRLYWYRQTLGQGPEFLTYFQNEAQLEKSRLLSDRFSAERPKGSFSTLEIQRTEQGDSAMYLCASSLQGTTEAFFGQGTRLTVV.

This chain joins TRBV4-3 and TRBJ2-7, with D tentatively TRBD2 (5 bases). Trimming left V 0 bases short and J 2 bases short, with 11 bases between. The germline V gene has CDR1 LGHNA and CDR2 YSLEER. The CDR3 is 15 residues long. The CDR3 DNA reads as TGCGCCAGCAGCCAAGATACCCAGCGGACCTACGAGCAGTACTTC. Translating gives CASSQDTQRTYEQYF.

The table lists this clone with a count of one. The genes are TRBV6-6 and TRBJ2-6; a possible D gene is TRBD2 (5 bases). This CDR3 is 15 amino acids long. V lost 4 bases to trimming and J lost 4 bases, with 11 bases between them. Germline V gives CDR1 MNHNY, CDR2 SVGAGI (reference sequence). CDR3 sequence (DNA): TGTGCCAGCAGTTTCGTGAGGGCGGGGGCCAACGTCCTGACTTTC. Protein sequence: CASSFVRAGANVLTF.

J is TRBJ2-1 and V is TRBV4-3; TRBD2 agrees at 11 bases. Germline V CDR1 and CDR2: LGHNA, YSLEER. V lost 4 bases, J lost 4 bases, and 18 bases stayed unmatched. This CDR3 has 20 residues. The CDR3 loop is CASSLSLTSGKGVGYNEQFF. The CDR3 DNA reads TGCGCCAGCAGCCTCTCTTTGACTAGCGGGAAGGGGGTTGGGTACAATGAGCAGTTCTTC.

The V call is TRBV7-8, the J call TRBJ2-7, with TRBD1 identical over 10 bases. The CDR3 extends over 16 amino acids. Trimming at V came to 2 bases and at J to 2 bases, leaving 6 bases not matched to a gene. Germline V gene lookup returns CDR1 SGHVS and CDR2 FQNEAQ. CDR3 residues: CASSLQPGTGAYEQYF. CDR3 in DNA: TGTGCCAGCAGCTTACAACCCGGGACAGGGGCCTACGAGCAGTACTTC.

The chain couples TRBV5-1 to TRBJ1-3, with D tentatively TRBD1 (5 bases). V was shortened by 7 bases and J by 4 bases, with 12 bases between the two germline ends. In germline, CDR1 is SGHRS, CDR2 YFSETQ. The CDR3 sequence is 13 residues long. The CDR3, as DNA: TGCGCCAGCGGAGGGACGGGAGGAAACACCATATATTTT. Residues: CASGGTGGNTIYF. The full variable domain, with the rest looked up from reference TRBV5-1 and TRBJ1-3, is KAGVTQTPRYLIKTRGQQVTLSCSPISGHRSVSWYQQTPGQGLQFLFEYFSETQRNKGNFPGRFSGRQFSNSRSEMNVSTLELGDSALYLCASGGTGGNTIYFGEGSWLTVV.

The chain links TRBV7-3 to TRBJ2-3, with 10 bases aligning to TRBD2. Germline V gene data show CDR1 as SGHTA and CDR2 as FQGTGA. With 2 bases clipped from V and 6 bases from J, the junction kept 8 bases outside the gene matches. The CDR3 is 16 residues long. The CDR3 protein is CASSLGSGRGADTQYF. Here the CDR3 DNA reads TGTGCCAGCAGCTTAGGAAGCGGGAGGGGTGCGGATACGCAGTATTTT. The full variable domain, in which reference TRBV7-3 and TRBJ2-3 provide the parts outside the CDR3, is GAGVSQTPSNKVTEKGKYVELRCDPISGHTALYWYRQSLGQGPEFLIYFQGTGAADDSGLPNDRFFAVRPEGSVSTLKIQRTERGDSAVYLCASSLGSGRGADTQYFGPGTRLTVL.

Note on this clone: Additional DNA sequences in this sample encode the identical CDR3. The chain joins TRBV7-6 to TRBJ1-1; D is uncertain. V shed 1 base and J shed 2 bases, with 5 bases lying between them. CDR3 length: 13 amino acids. Germline lookup yields CDR1 SGHVS and CDR2 FNYEAQ. CDR3 protein: CASSLEQNTEAFF. CDR3 DNA: TGTGCCAGCAGCTTAGAACAAAACACTGAAGCTTTCTTT.

This clone is a singleton in its sample. The CDR3 bases are TGTGCCAGCAGCCAAGACCCTAGCGTCGAGCAGTACTTC. This encodes CASSQDPSVEQYF. The rearrangement joins TRBV14 to TRBJ2-7; tentatively, D is TRBD2 (6 bases). Germline CDR1 SGHDN, CDR2 FVKESK. The CDR3 runs 13 residues. Trimming left V 0 bases short and J 6 bases short, with 9 bases between.